These T cell receptor beta chains were read from a single sample in a study of control samples from healthy donors and cancer patients. Only in-frame clones appear in the TCRdb table, and some are missing; sequencing was by immunoSEQ multiplex PCR. The sample includes some 82,000 clones, roughly 86% of them seen just once. The specimen was blood. These receptors were taken from a man between 50 and 59 years old in good health. Each CDR3 is given with its conserved first and last residue. The order of the fields is clone size, D gene, V gene, J gene, CDR3 DNA, CDR3 protein. A D gene is named only where the DNA matches it firmly. Not all rows give a size; the values are once, few, many and, for expanded clones, a class.

>few|-|TRBV11-2|TRBJ1-1
TGTGCCAGCAGCTTAGGGGCTTACACTGAAGCTTTCTTT
CASSLGAYTEAFF
>-|-|TRBV2|TRBJ1-2
TGTGCCAGCAGTGAATTCGTAGATGGCTACACCTTC
CASSEFVDGYTF
>few|-|TRBV12-3/TRBV12-4|TRBJ2-3
TGTGCCAGCAGTTCGATCCTTGGAGATACGCAGTATTTT
CASSSILGDTQYF
>-|-|TRBV30|TRBJ2-7
TGTGCCTGGGGACAGGGAGGGAGCCCCTACGAGCAGTACTTC
CAWGQGGSPYEQYF
>once|-|TRBV7-6|TRBJ2-3
TGTGCCAGCAGCCTAAGCACAGATACGCAGTATTTT
CASSLSTDTQYF
>-|TRBD2|TRBV9|TRBJ2-1
TGTGCCAGCAGCGGCTCCGGGACTAGCGGGGAGTATGAGCAGTTCTTC
CASSGSGTSGEYEQFF
>-|TRBD2|TRBV11-2|TRBJ2-7
TGTGCCAGCAGCTCCACCGGGACTAGCGGGATTGGCGAGCAGTACTTC
CASSSTGTSGIGEQYF
>-|-|TRBV27|TRBJ2-1
TGTGCCAGCAGTTTAACAAGGCGGGCCTACAATGAGCAGTTCTTC
CASSLTRRAYNEQFF
>-|-|TRBV2|TRBJ2-5
TGTGCCAGCAGCAGGGTGGTCCAAGAGACCCAGTACTTC
CASSRVVQETQYF
>-|-|TRBV2|TRBJ2-6
TGTGCCAGCATGACCGGACAGCTTACCGGGGCCAACGTCCTGACTTTC
CASMTGQLTGANVLTF
>-|-|TRBV29-1|TRBJ2-6
TGCAGCGTGGCGGACTACATCTCTGGGGCCAACGTCCTGACTTTC
CSVADYISGANVLTF
>few|-|TRBV12-3/TRBV12-4|TRBJ1-2
TGTGCCAGCACCATAAGGTACGGGACTGGCTACACCTTC
CASTIRYGTGYTF
>-|-|TRBV13|TRBJ2-5
TGTGCCAGCAGCCCCCCCGATCGAGAGACCCAGTACTTC
CASSPPDRETQYF
>-|-|TRBV20-1|TRBJ1-4
TGCAGTGCTAGTTTAGATAATGAAAAACTGTTTTTT
CSASLDNEKLFF
>-|-|TRBV2|TRBJ2-7
TGTGCCAGCAGTCTGGACCGGGGCTACGAGCAGTACTTC
CASSLDRGYEQYF
>-|-|TRBV2|TRBJ2-5
TGTGCCAGCAGTACCACCGCCCAGTACTTC
CASSTTAQYF
>-|-|TRBV6-6|TRBJ1-2
TGTGCCAGCACTAAGGACACCCCCCATGGCTACACCTTC
CASTKDTPHGYTF
>-|-|TRBV5-5|TRBJ1-4
TGTGCCAGCAGTCGAACCCCGGACGGTCCTAATGAAAAACTGTTTTTT
CASSRTPDGPNEKLFF
>-|TRBD1|TRBV24-1|TRBJ2-5
TGTGCCACCAGTGTCCCGACAGGGGGCCAAGAGACCCAGTACTTC
CATSVPTGGQETQYF
>-|-|TRBV10-3|TRBJ1-3
TGTGCCATCAGGGACGGAACGCTCTCTGGAAACACCATATATTTT
CAIRDGTLSGNTIYF
>-|TRBD1|TRBV5-4|TRBJ1-1
TGTGCCAGCAGCTTGGAACCGGGACAGGGCACTGAAGCTTTCTTT
CASSLEPGQGTEAFF
>-|TRBD1|TRBV6-5|TRBJ1-2
TGTGCCAGCAGCCCGGGACAGGGAGGGTATGGCTACACCTTC
CASSPGQGGYGYTF
>-|-|TRBV5-4|TRBJ1-1
TGTGCCAGCAGCTCGAGGACAGTGCCAGAAGCTTTCTTT
CASSSRTVPEAFF
>-|-|TRBV3-1/TRBV3-2|TRBJ1-3
TGTGCCAGCAGCCCCTGGACAGACTCTGGAAACACCATATATTTT
CASSPWTDSGNTIYF
>-|-|TRBV4-3|TRBJ1-2
TGCGCCAGCAGCCAAGAAATTCGACAGCTCAGGGTCTATGGCTACACCTTC
CASSQEIRQLRVYGYTF
>-|TRBD1|TRBV10-3|TRBJ1-6
TGTGCCATCAGTGAGTCGGTCCAGGGGGCTCCCCTCCACTTT
CAISESVQGAPLHF
>-|TRBD1|TRBV4-1|TRBJ1-2
TGCGCCAGCAGCCAAGGGGGGACAGGGACAGTAAGCACCTTC
CASSQGGTGTVSTF
>-|TRBD1|TRBV5-6|TRBJ1-1
TGTGCCAGCAGCAGGACAGGGGACACTGAAGCTTTCTTT
CASSRTGDTEAFF
>-|-|TRBV9|TRBJ2-2
TGTGCCAGCAGCGTAGGACAGCCGGGGGCCGGGGAGCTGTTTTTT
CASSVGQPGAGELFF
>-|-|TRBV18|TRBJ2-1
TGTGCCAGCTCACCCTATTACGACAGGTCCAATGAGCAGTTCTTC
CASSPYYDRSNEQFF
>-|-|TRBV30|TRBJ1-3
TGTGCCTGGAGTGACGGGACACCTGGAAACACCATATATTTT
CAWSDGTPGNTIYF